Included here is one T cell receptor beta chain sequence, with context. Antigen unknown. V was pared by 2 bases and J by 7 bases, with 11 bases of the junction left unmatched. The CDR3 spans 16 residues. CDR1 and CDR2 (germline): SQVTM, ANQGSEA. The repertoire was sequenced with immunoSEQ multiplex PCR; TCRdb's copy has only in-frame clones and lacks some. The repertoire holds about 24,000 clones, with roughly four fifths as singletons. ViraFEST used viral peptide pools to expand antigen-specific CD4+ T cells before sequencing. Cultured cells yielded isolated CD4+ T cells after less than 11 days. Each participant received a vaccine that was either BNT162b2 or mRNA-1273, given as two doses. People in the vaccine group had not been infected with SARS-CoV-2 before, and their nucleocapsid antibodies were negative. Cultures got half-medium changes with IL-2 on days 3 and 7. This record comes from a study of vaccination effects on CD4 cells after COVID-19. Study in general: A median of 72 days separated the second dose and sampling.

The study, taken as a whole, reports: Late in the post-vaccination period, infection-induced and vaccine-induced clones underwent marked clonal contraction.

The TCR was taken from a human donor who received a COVID-19 vaccine. Some clones in this sample may be carry-over from other donors' samples. This chain connects TRBV29-1 to TRBJ2-3, with 11 bases identical to TRBD2. Sequenced material: CD4+ T cells from PBMCs cultured with SARS-CoV-2 spike peptides, taken after COVID-19 vaccination. CDR3 loop: CSVERGLAGGVYTQYF. The DNA of the CDR3 is TGCAGCGTTGAAAGGGGGCTAGCGGGGGGCGTCTATACGCAGTATTTT.